This TCR beta chain was identified during a study of T cell repertoires in cytomegalovirus infection. Regarding this clonotype: Its target is unknown.

TCRdb analysed the reads with MiXCR anew, one entry per CDR3 protein. The sample includes fewer than 700,000 distinct CDR3 sequences, around 24% of them seen just once. Study-wide points: In two of eight donors, the top clonotype was HLA-C-restricted CMV-specific.

Sequencing was done on a sample of CD8+ T cells from PBMCs. This TCR was sampled from a human donor in good health (CMV status not recorded). Some clones in this sample may be carry-over from other donors' samples.

Here the CDR3 reads CSVAPGVTGTYEQYF. Here the CDR3 DNA reads TGCAGCGTTGCCCCTGGGGTTACGGGGACCTACGAGCAGTACTTC. The rearrangement links TRBV29-1 to TRBJ2-7, with TRBD2 as a possible D gene (5 bases). This CDR3 is 15 amino acids long. The germline gives CDR1 SQVTM, CDR2 ANQGSEA. Deletions cut 4 bases from V and 2 bases from J, with 18 bases between.